This T cell receptor beta chain was observed in a study of metastatic and nonmetastatic thyroid tumors. There were no patients who had received any treatment before thyroid surgery. Only a few counts were recorded for this clone. What it binds is unknown. MiXCR was used by TCRdb to re-call the PCR reads. Found here are more than 6,000 clones, approximately 33% of them singletons; the top ten hold 13%. CDR1 is MNHEY, CDR2 SVGAGI, per germline. The CDR3 runs 14 residues. The V end was cut by 2 bases, the J end by 0 bases, with 5 bases between. Study-level results: Malignant thyroid tumors reportedly had TCR beta diversity that was significantly higher than in benign nodules, in blood and tumor.

This chain uses TRBV6-5 with TRBJ1-3; tentatively, D is TRBD1 (5 bases). This receptor was obtained from a female donor with papillary thyroid cancer or a benign thyroid nodule (not recorded which). Some clones in this sample may be carry-over from other donors' samples. The sequenced sample was adjacent normal tissue. CDR3 nucleotides: TGTGCCAGCAGTTACGACAGCTCTGGAAACACCATATATTTT. Translating gives CASSYDSSGNTIYF.